The 23 T cell receptor beta chains below come from one sample, sequenced in a study of cytomegalovirus exposure and HLA in healthy donors. PCR employed 60 Vbeta and 13 Jbeta primers. This table comes from immunoSEQ multiplex PCR, and its TCRdb copy is limited to in-frame clones, with some not included. This sample has 65,000 to 85,000 clones, with 10% found just once. What was sequenced was PBMCs. The receptors shown here come from a man aged 60 to 69 in good health and CMV-seropositive.

The rearrangement uses TRBV7-2 and TRBJ2-1, with D possibly being TRBD2 (7 bases). Per the germline V gene, CDR1 is SGHTA and CDR2 is FQGNSA. Trimming removed 0 bases from V and 7 bases from J, with 16 bases in between. CDR3 length: 16 residues. CDR3 protein: CASSLAQGRAANEQFF. CDR3 sequence (DNA): TGTGCCAGCAGCTTAGCGCAGGGGAGGGCCGCAAATGAGCAGTTCTTC.

This clone turned up a few times. This rearrangement joins TRBV10-1 to TRBJ2-6, with 9 bases aligning to TRBD1. Trimming cost V 8 bases and J 2 bases; bases outside gene matches: 7. The germline V gene encodes CDR1 WNHNN and CDR2 SYGVQD (reference sequence). The CDR3 is 16 residues long. CDR3 sequence: CASEGQGGPGANVLTF. As DNA, the CDR3 is TGCGCCAGCGAGGGACAGGGAGGGCCTGGGGCCAACGTCCTGACTTTC.

The rearrangement uses TRBV18 and TRBJ2-3; D is perhaps TRBD2 (5 bases). Trimming cost V 0 bases and J 3 bases, with 7 bases left between them. The germline CDR1 and CDR2 sequences are KGHSH and LQKENI. This CDR3 has 14 amino acids. This chain's CDR3 is CASSPPGLTDTQYF. The CDR3 bases are TGTGCCAGCTCACCACCAGGACTTACAGATACGCAGTATTTT.

This sequence joins TRBV19 and TRBJ2-7; the D gene is possibly TRBD1 (6 bases). The germline V gene has CDR1 LNHDA and CDR2 SQIVND (reference sequence). Trimming stripped 5 bases from V and 4 bases from J, with 15 bases between. CDR3 length equals 14 residues. CDR3 sequence (DNA): TGTGCCAGTAGTTTGCGGACAGAGACTTACGAGCAGTACTTC. As protein: CASSLRTETYEQYF.

The chain carries TRBV25-1 and TRBJ2-1, with D maybe TRBD1 (6 bases). Trimming stripped 2 bases from V and 12 bases from J, with 29 bases between. CDR1 is MGHDK, CDR2 SYGVNS, per germline. The CDR3 contains 18 residues. The chain's CDR3 is CASSETPPYRGSPKRQFF. In DNA form, the CDR3 reads TGTGCCAGCAGTGAAACCCCCCCGTATAGGGGGAGCCCTAAGCGGCAGTTCTTC.

The V and J genes are TRBV19 and TRBJ1-5; 8 nucleotides line up with TRBD1. The CDR3 runs 15 residues. The V and J ends lost 3 bases and 7 bases, in that order; junction bases with no gene match: 8. CDR1 is LNHDA and CDR2 is SQIVND in the germline V gene (reference sequence). The CDR3 DNA reads as TGTGCCAGTAGTATCTCAGGGGGCGGCGAGCAGCCCCAGCATTTT. It specifies CASSISGGGEQPQHF. Full variable domain (outside the CDR3, taken from reference TRBV19 and TRBJ1-5): DGGITQSPKYLFRKEGQNVTLSCEQNLNHDAMYWYRQDPGQGLRLIYYSQIVNDFQKGDIAEGYSVSREKKESFPLTVTSAQKNPTAFYLCASSISGGGEQPQHFGDGTRLSIL.

CDR3 protein: CASSGQGKNYGYTF. The CDR3 DNA follows: TGTGCCAGTTCGGGACAGGGAAAAAACTATGGCTACACCTTC. The rearrangement joins TRBV25-1 to TRBJ1-2, with 9 bases fitting TRBD1. V was clipped by 9 bases and J by 2 bases; unmatched bases: 7. CDR1 is MGHDK, CDR2 SYGVNS, per germline. The CDR3 consists of 14 residues.

This clone was counted only a few times. This chain links TRBV5-1 with TRBJ2-1; 7 bases fit TRBD2. Losses at the gene ends were 0 bases for V and 3 bases for J; bases not matched to a gene: 3. This CDR3 is 15 amino acids long. The germline V gene encodes CDR1 SGHRS and CDR2 YFSETQ. The CDR3 bases are TGCGCCAGCAGCTTGGCCCTAGCGGTCTACAATGAGCAGTTCTTC. It is translated as CASSLALAVYNEQFF. The variable domain in full, with the rest retrieved from reference TRBV5-1 and TRBJ2-1, is KAGVTQTPRYLIKTRGQQVTLSCSPISGHRSVSWYQQTPGQGLQFLFEYFSETQRNKGNFPGRFSGRQFSNSRSEMNVSTLELGDSALYLCASSLALAVYNEQFFGPGTRLTVL.

The genes are TRBV7-8 and TRBJ2-7; D may be TRBD2 (6 bases). Trimming cost V 3 bases and J 2 bases, with 11 bases left between them. The CDR3 is made up of 14 amino acids. Germline CDR1 is SGHVS and CDR2 is FQNEAQ. CDR3 amino acids: CASSFPAGPYEQYF. The CDR3, as DNA: TGTGCCAGCAGCTTCCCAGCGGGCCCCTACGAGCAGTACTTC.

Only a few counts were recorded for this clone. The chain couples TRBV5-8 to TRBJ2-1; TRBD2 agrees at 8 bases. This CDR3 is 15 amino acids long. Germline V gene sequence: CDR1 SGHTS, CDR2 YDEGEE. V was pared by 4 bases and J by 5 bases, with 8 bases of the junction left unmatched. CDR3 in DNA: TGTGCCAGCAGCCCCCGGGTAGCGGGAAACAATGAGCAGTTCTTC. Protein: CASSPRVAGNNEQFF.

CDR3 residues: CAISDLLGRNTEAFF. The CDR3 nucleotides read TGTGCCATCAGTGACTTACTGGGGAGAAACACTGAAGCTTTCTTT. V usage is TRBV10-3 and J usage is TRBJ1-1; D uncertain. V gave up 3 bases and J gave up 2 bases, with 13 bases separating them. Germline CDR1 and CDR2: ENHRY and SYGVKD. This CDR3 region has 15 residues.

The chain recombines TRBV27 with TRBJ2-7; TRBD1 aligns across 10 bases. J lost 2 bases, V lost 4 bases, and 5 bases had no gene match. Germline loops: CDR1 MNHEY, CDR2 SMNVEV (reference sequence). The CDR3 spans 15 residues. The CDR3 here is CASSSWTGGAYEQYF. CDR3 DNA sequence: TGTGCCAGCAGTTCCTGGACAGGGGGGGCCTACGAGCAGTACTTC.

This clone has a handful of counts. This CDR3 is CASSLAGQATDEQFF. The CDR3 DNA reads as TGCGCCAGCAGCTTGGCGGGACAGGCAACAGATGAGCAGTTCTTC. The rearrangement joins TRBV5-1 to TRBJ2-1; 8 nucleotides agree with TRBD1. The CDR3 length is 15 residues. CDR1 and CDR2 (germline): SGHRS, YFSETQ. Unmatched junction bases numbered 7, after V lost 0 bases and J lost 8 bases.

A few counts support this clone. This chain's CDR3 is CASSLVAGDPTNEKLFF. The CDR3 nucleotides read TGTGCCAGCAGCTTAGTGGCAGGGGACCCAACTAATGAAAAACTGTTTTTT. The genes are TRBV5-6 and TRBJ1-4; TRBD1 might be the D (6 bases). Trimming took 2 bases from V and 0 from J, leaving 14 bases between them. Germline V CDR1 and CDR2: SGHDT, YYEEEE. This CDR3 has 17 residues.

This chain uses TRBV5-4 with TRBJ1-6, with D possibly TRBD1 on 5 matching bases. Per the germline V gene, CDR1 is SGHNT and CDR2 is YYREEE (reference sequence). The V and J ends lost 4 bases and 10 bases respectively, with 15 bases between them. The CDR3 spans 14 residues. The CDR3 region is CASSTRGIASPLHF. The CDR3 DNA is TGTGCCAGCAGCACACGGGGGATTGCCTCACCCCTCCACTTT.

This clone was observed a handful of times. Written as DNA, the CDR3 is TGCAGCGCCGATGGGCCCAGACCCTACGAGCAGTACGTC. It specifies CSADGPRPYEQYV. This chain links TRBV29-1 with TRBJ2-7, with no clear D. V lost 7 bases and J lost 2, with 15 bases in between. CDR3 length equals 13 residues. CDR1 is SQVTM and CDR2 is ANQGSEA in the germline V gene.

The genes are TRBV2 and TRBJ1-5, with D unclear. Trimming removed 2 bases from V and 8 bases from J, with 13 bases in between. This CDR3 comprises 14 residues. Germline loops: CDR1 SNHLY, CDR2 FYNNEI. CDR3 amino acids: CASSESAPIEPQHF. The CDR3 nucleotides are TGTGCCAGCAGTGAATCAGCGCCCATCGAGCCCCAGCATTTT.

This clone has more than one count but fewer than ten. This rearrangement joins TRBV6-5 to TRBJ1-1; no definite D call. The CDR3 extends over 11 amino acids. CDR1 MNHEY and CDR2 SVGAGI come from the germline V gene. Trimming left V 11 bases short and J 4 bases short, with 11 bases between. The CDR3 spells CASFSGTEAFF. The CDR3 region has the DNA TGTGCCTCCTTCAGCGGCACTGAAGCTTTCTTT.

Only a few counts were recorded for this clone. The chain combines TRBV29-1 with TRBJ2-7; 10 positions match TRBD2. The CDR3 sequence is 13 residues long. V lost 5 bases to trimming and J lost 6 bases; unmatched junction nucleotides: 7. In germline, CDR1 is SQVTM, CDR2 ANQGSEA. This chain's CDR3 is CSVQSGRAGEQYF. The CDR3, as DNA: TGCAGCGTTCAAAGCGGGAGGGCCGGCGAGCAGTACTTC.

This clone was seen more than once but under ten times. An end of the junction does not agree with germline; a read error may underlie this. The gene calls are TRBV7-7 and TRBJ2-7, with a tentative D call TRBD1 (5 bases). This CDR3 is 12 amino acids long. Germline-derived CDR1 and CDR2 are SSHAT and FNYEAQ (reference sequence). The CDR3 region is CASSPQGGEQYF. The CDR3 bases are TGTGCTAGCAGCCCCCAGGGTGGCGAGCAGTACTTC.

The chain has TRBV19 and TRBJ2-1; D gene unclear. Trimming took off 1 base at V and 2 bases at J, with 9 bases between the two ends. The V gene's germline CDR1 is LNHDA and CDR2 SQIVND (reference sequence). This CDR3 is 15 amino acids long. CDR3 amino acids: CASSIGAPAYNEQFF. The DNA of the CDR3 is TGTGCCAGTAGTATAGGGGCGCCCGCCTACAATGAGCAGTTCTTC.

In this sample, this clone turned up a few times. The chain couples TRBV7-9 to TRBJ2-3, with no clear D. Trimming took 5 bases from V and 6 from J, leaving 9 bases between them. In germline, CDR1 is SEHNR, CDR2 FQNEAQ (reference sequence). The CDR3 runs 12 residues. This CDR3 is CASSPNGDTQYF. CDR3 DNA sequence: TGTGCCAGCAGCCCGAACGGGGATACGCAGTATTTT.

The CDR3 loop reads CASAQREPQHF. For the CDR3, the DNA is TGTGCCAGCGCACAACGGGAGCCCCAGCATTTT. The chain employs TRBV19 and TRBJ1-5; D uncertain. This CDR3 contains 11 residues. Trimming took off 9 bases at V and 8 bases at J, with 11 bases between the two ends. Germline-derived CDR1 and CDR2 are LNHDA and SQIVND (reference sequence).